The next 19 T cell receptor beta chains were all read from a single sample in a study of response to subunit inactivated influenza vaccine. In TCRdb, the RT-PCR reads were re-called with MiXCR into one record per CDR3 protein. Of some 500,000 distinct CDR3 sequences listed, about 25% are singletons. Sequenced here: CD4+ T cells sorted from PBMCs, sampled roughly 5 days after vaccination. The receptor set was obtained from a man in his forties or fifties who received an inactivated influenza vaccine.

As to this clonotype: A read error is possible here, since a much larger clone lies one base away. This sequence joins TRBV20-1 and TRBJ2-3; weak D call: TRBD1 (5 bases). Germline lookup yields CDR1 DFQATT and CDR2 SNEGSKA (reference sequence). V lost 6 bases to trimming and J lost 5 bases, with 18 bases between them. This CDR3 is 14 amino acids long. For the CDR3, the DNA is TGCAGTGCGTGCAGGGTTGTCGTTATAGATACGCAGTATTTT. This encodes CSACRVVVIDTQYF.

This chain uses TRBV7-2 with TRBJ2-3; 13 bases are a match to TRBD2. Germline V gene data show CDR1 as SGHTA and CDR2 as FQGNSA. J was trimmed by 5 bases and V by 3 bases; bases with no gene match: 2. The CDR3 extends over 15 amino acids. CDR3 nucleotides: TGTGCCAGCAGCTTCGGACTAGCGGGGGTAGATACGCAGTATTTT. Translating gives CASSFGLAGVDTQYF.

This clonotype showed up many times. The rearrangement links TRBV12-3 or TRBV12-4 to TRBJ1-2; D call uncertain. The germline V and J ends were trimmed by 2 bases and 7 bases, with 5 bases remaining between them. This CDR3 has 11 amino acids. The CDR3 nucleotides are TGTGCCAGCAGTTTAAATCGTGGCTACACCTTC. Translated, it gives CASSLNRGYTF.

The sample holds many counts of this clonotype. The chain combines TRBV6-2 or TRBV6-3 with TRBJ1-4, with D hard to call. Trimming removed 4 bases at V and 0 bases at J, with 12 bases between. The CDR3 is made up of 16 amino acids. Germline V gene data show CDR1 as MNHEY and CDR2 as SVGEGT. CDR3 sequence: CASSSEMFTTNEKLFF. The DNA of the CDR3 is TGTGCCAGCAGTTCGGAAATGTTTACAACTAATGAAAAACTGTTTTTT.

The rearrangement links TRBV5-1 to TRBJ1-2; D possibly corresponds to TRBD1 (5 bases). Per germline, CDR1 SGHRS and CDR2 YFSETQ. With 4 bases removed from V and 2 bases from J, the gap between germline ends came to 12 bases. This CDR3 is built from 14 residues. The CDR3 DNA sequence: TGCGCCAGCAGCCCCAGTGGGGGGAACTATGGCTACACCTTC. It encodes CASSPSGGNYGYTF.

The rearrangement joins TRBV12-3 or TRBV12-4 to TRBJ1-5; D unclear. Deletions cut 2 bases from V and 2 bases from J, with 13 bases between. The CDR3 is 16 residues long. CDR3 region: CASSLLTGSGNQPQHF. The CDR3, as DNA: TGTGCCAGCAGTTTACTCACTGGTAGTGGCAATCAGCCCCAGCATTTT.

This clonotype was counted only a few times. The chain couples TRBV20-1 to TRBJ2-2, with 10 bases that match TRBD2. CDR1 DFQATT and CDR2 SNEGSKA come from the germline V gene (reference sequence). V shed 0 bases, J shed 6 bases, and the junction held 4 bases outside the gene matches. This CDR3 is built from 15 residues. The CDR3 coding sequence is TGCAGTGCTAGAGACGGTAGCGGGGGGTCCGGGGAGCTGTTTTTT. Translation gives CSARDGSGGSGELFF.

This clonotype was detected a few times. This sequence joins TRBV11-3 and TRBJ2-5; the match to TRBD2 covers 10 bases. The CDR3 is 17 amino acids. V gave up 0 bases and J gave up 0 bases; unmatched junction bases: 4. Germline V gene data show CDR1 as SGHNT and CDR2 as YENEEA. The CDR3 loop reads CASSLDRTSGNQETQYF. The CDR3 DNA reads as TGTGCCAGCAGCTTAGATCGTACTAGCGGGAACCAAGAGACCCAGTACTTC.

The CDR3 sequence: CSASRTSSGSTDTQYF. Here the CDR3 DNA reads TGCAGTGCTAGTCGCACCTCTAGCGGGAGCACAGATACGCAGTATTTT. The rearrangement joins TRBV20-1 to TRBJ2-3; the match to TRBD2 covers 8 bases. In germline, CDR1 is DFQATT, CDR2 SNEGSKA (reference sequence). Germline trimming cut 3 bases from V and 0 bases from J; bases unmatched to any gene: 8. The CDR3 runs 16 residues.

This chain uses TRBV7-2 with TRBJ2-1; D perhaps matches TRBD2 (5 bases). This CDR3 has 13 amino acids. The germline gives CDR1 SGHTA, CDR2 FQGNSA. Trimming took off 4 bases at V and 1 base at J, with 5 bases between the two ends. The CDR3 DNA sequence: TGTGCCAGCAGCTGGACTTCCTACAATGAGCAGTTCTTC. As protein: CASSWTSYNEQFF.

The sample holds a few counts of this clonotype. The gene calls are TRBV12-3 or TRBV12-4 and TRBJ2-5, with TRBD1 matching over 8 bases. There are 16 residues in the CDR3. With 7 bases clipped from V and 4 bases from J, the junction kept 14 bases outside the gene matches. CDR3 loop: CASTISSRGLRETQYF. The CDR3 nucleotides read TGTGCCAGCACTATTTCGAGCAGGGGGCTTCGAGAGACCCAGTACTTC.

This clonotype was seen repeatedly, ten times or more. The chain employs TRBV11-2 and TRBJ2-5; a weak D match, TRBD2 (6 bases). V lost 5 bases and J 10 bases, leaving 23 bases between the germline ends. The CDR3 spans 15 residues. Germline CDR1 is SGHAT and CDR2 is FQNNGV. CDR3 loop: CASSQEGRGIRSQYF. In DNA, the CDR3 is TGTGCCAGCAGCCAAGAGGGACGCGGGATAAGGAGCCAGTACTTC.

The rearrangement joins TRBV12-3 or TRBV12-4 to TRBJ1-2; no reliable D call. The CDR3 is made up of 14 amino acids. The V gene lost 10 bases and the J gene lost 6 bases, with 21 bases spanning the gap. CDR3 DNA: TGTGCCACCCATACCGGGCTCCCCGGGGATGGCTACACCTTC. This sequence encodes CATHTGLPGDGYTF.

The V gene is TRBV4-3, the J gene TRBJ2-3; unclear D gene. V was cut by 0 bases and J by 7 bases, with 8 bases left in between. The germline V gene has CDR1 LGHNA and CDR2 YSLEER. CDR3 size: 13 residues. The CDR3 coding sequence is TGCGCCAGCAGCCAAGACTTGGGGAATACGCAGTATTTT. Its protein product is CASSQDLGNTQYF.

V is TRBV20-1 and J is TRBJ2-1, with a weak D call TRBD2 (6 bases). The CDR3 runs to 17 residues. Germline CDR1 reads DFQATT; CDR2 reads SNEGSKA (reference sequence). V lost 6 bases, J lost 0 bases, and 21 bases lay in between. CDR3 sequence reads: CSAAKPVSGISYNEQFF. The DNA of the CDR3 is TGCAGTGCCGCAAAACCCGTTAGCGGAATCTCCTACAATGAGCAGTTCTTC.

J is TRBJ1-3 and V is TRBV12-3 or TRBV12-4; D unresolved. The CDR3 runs 15 residues. V shed 1 base and J shed 3 bases, with 10 bases lying between them. The CDR3 coding sequence is TGTGCCAGCAGTTTAGGGACGGGCGGTGGAAACACCATATATTTT. This sequence encodes CASSLGTGGGNTIYF.

The J gene is TRBJ2-1, the V gene TRBV29-1, with TRBD2 matching over 8 bases. Germline CDR1 and CDR2: SQVTM and ANQGSEA. Unmatched junction bases numbered 9, after V lost 4 bases and J lost 4 bases. The CDR3 runs to 15 residues. The CDR3 protein is CSVGGTSGGYNEQFF. CDR3 DNA: TGCAGCGTTGGGGGAACTAGCGGAGGTTACAATGAGCAGTTCTTC.

This clonotype was found a few times. The chain is built from TRBV5-8 and TRBJ1-5; 10 nucleotides line up with TRBD1. Germline V gives CDR1 SGHTS, CDR2 YDEGEE. The CDR3 covers 15 residues. Losses at the gene ends were 4 bases for V and 7 bases for J; bases not matched to a gene: 8. CDR3 sequence: CASSPRDRGRQPQHF. The CDR3 DNA is TGTGCCAGCAGCCCGCGGGACAGGGGAAGGCAGCCCCAGCATTTT.

There are a few counts of this clonotype. The V and J genes are TRBV10-3 and TRBJ2-7; D is unclear. In germline, CDR1 is ENHRY, CDR2 SYGVKD. The CDR3 runs to 12 residues. The V and J ends lost 6 bases and 7 bases respectively, with 13 bases between them. In nucleotides, the CDR3 is TGTGCCATCAGACCCGAGATTGGGGAGCAGTACTTC. Amino acids: CAIRPEIGEQYF.